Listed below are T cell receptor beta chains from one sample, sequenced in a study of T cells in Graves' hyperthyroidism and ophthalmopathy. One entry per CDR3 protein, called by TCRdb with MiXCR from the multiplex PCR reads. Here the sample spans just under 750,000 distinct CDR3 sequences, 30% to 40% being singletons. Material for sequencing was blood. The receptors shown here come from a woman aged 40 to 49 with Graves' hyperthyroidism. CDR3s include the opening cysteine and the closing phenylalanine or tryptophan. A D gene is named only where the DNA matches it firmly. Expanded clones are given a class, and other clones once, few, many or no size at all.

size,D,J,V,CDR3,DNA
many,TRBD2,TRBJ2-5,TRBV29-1,CSVGGGSAGETQYF,TGCAGCGTTGGGGGGGGTTCGGCTGGAGAGACCCAGTACTTC
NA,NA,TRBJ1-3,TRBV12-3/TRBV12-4,CASSKPGTAGNTIYF,TGTGCCAGCAGCAAACCCGGGACGGCTGGAAACACCATATATTTT
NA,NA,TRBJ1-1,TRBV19,CASIPGGRGANTEAFF,TGTGCCAGTATCCCGGGGGGCCGGGGGGCGAACACTGAAGCTTTCTTT
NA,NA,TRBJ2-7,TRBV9,CASSVGPSQHYEQYF,TGTGCCAGCAGCGTAGGGCCCAGCCAACACTACGAGCAGTACTTC
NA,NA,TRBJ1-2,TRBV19,CASSARHLTNYGYTF,TGTGCCAGTAGTGCCCGACACCTCACTAACTATGGCTACACCTTC
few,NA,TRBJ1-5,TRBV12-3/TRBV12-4,CASSKDSANQPQHF,TGTGCCAGCAGTAAAGACAGCGCCAATCAGCCCCAGCATTTT
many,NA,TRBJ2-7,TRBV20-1,CSASDRISSSYEQYF,TGCAGTGCTAGCGACAGGATCTCTAGCTCCTACGAGCAGTACTTC
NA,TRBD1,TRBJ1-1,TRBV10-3,CAIIDRDRAPTEAFF,TGTGCCATCATCGACCGGGACAGGGCCCCCACTGAAGCTTTCTTT
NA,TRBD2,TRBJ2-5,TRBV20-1,CSAAEASGNQGTQYF,TGCAGTGCTGCCGAGGCTAGCGGGAATCAAGGGACCCAGTACTTC
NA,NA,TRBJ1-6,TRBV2,CASSQAGSPDSPLHF,TGTGCCAGCAGCCAGGCCGGGTCCCCCGATTCACCCCTCCACTTT
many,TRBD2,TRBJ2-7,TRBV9,CASSVGGGRDYEQYF,TGTGCCAGCAGCGTAGGTGGCGGGAGGGACTACGAGCAGTACTTC
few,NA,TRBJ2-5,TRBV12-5,CASGLGEEETQYF,TGTGCTAGTGGTTTGGGAGAGGAAGAGACCCAGTACTTC
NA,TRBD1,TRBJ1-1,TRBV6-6,CASSQMTGGGTEAFF,TGTGCCAGCAGTCAGATGACAGGGGGAGGCACTGAAGCTTTCTTT
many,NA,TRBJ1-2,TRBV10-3,CAISVDSGVNYGYTF,TGTGCCATCAGTGTCGACAGTGGAGTAAACTATGGCTACACCTTC
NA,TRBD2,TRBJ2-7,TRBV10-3,CAITKGTSGTGNEQYF,TGTGCCATCACTAAAGGGACTAGCGGGACAGGTAACGAGCAGTACTTC
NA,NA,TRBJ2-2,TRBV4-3,CASSQVSVGDITNTGELFF,TGCGCCAGCAGCCAAGTAAGCGTCGGGGACATAACGAACACCGGGGAGCTGTTTTTT
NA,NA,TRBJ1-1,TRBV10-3,CAISEAENRDMAFF,TGTGCCATCAGTGAGGCCGAAAACAGGGATATGGCTTTCTTT
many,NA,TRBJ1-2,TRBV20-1,CSAREVGYTF,TGCAGTGCTAGAGAAGTGGGCTACACCTTC
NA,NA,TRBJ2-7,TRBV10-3,CAIGDEPRTNEQYF,TGTGCCATCGGAGATGAACCACGTACCAATGAGCAGTACTTC
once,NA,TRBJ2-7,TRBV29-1,CSLDRAKQYF,TGCAGCTTAGATCGGGCTAAGCAGTACTTC
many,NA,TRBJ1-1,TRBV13,CARGLNMNTEAFF,TGTGCCAGGGGCCTTAACATGAACACTGAAGCTTTCTTT
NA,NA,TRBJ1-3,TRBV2,CASSEALGSGGNTIYF,TGTGCCAGCAGTGAAGCGTTGGGGTCAGGTGGAAACACCATATATTTT
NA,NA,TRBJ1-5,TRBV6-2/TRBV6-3,CASRPFRPNQPQHF,TGTGCCAGCCGGCCTTTTCGGCCCAATCAGCCCCAGCATTTT
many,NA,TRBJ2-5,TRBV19,CASRAGQSETQYF,TGTGCCAGTAGGGCGGGACAGTCTGAGACCCAGTACTTC
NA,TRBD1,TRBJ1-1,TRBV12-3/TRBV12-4,CASRDRQFTTGDTEAFF,TGTGCCAGCAGAGACCGCCAATTTACCACAGGGGACACTGAAGCTTTCTTT
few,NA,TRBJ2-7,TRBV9,CASSQVADTYEQYF,TGTGCCAGCAGCCAGGTAGCGGATACCTACGAGCAGTACTTC
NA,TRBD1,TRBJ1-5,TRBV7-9,CASSTPDRGANQPQHF,TGTGCCAGCAGCACCCCCGACAGGGGAGCCAATCAGCCCCAGCATTTT
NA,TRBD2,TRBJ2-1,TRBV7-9,CASSRWGAGDGEQFF,TGTGCCAGCTCGAGGTGGGGAGCGGGGGATGGAGAGCAGTTCTTC
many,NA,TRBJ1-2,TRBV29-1,CSVRNNTNYGYTF,TGCAGCGTTCGTAACAACACTAACTATGGCTACACCTTC
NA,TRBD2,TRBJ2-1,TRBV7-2,CASSLMLAGGSNEQFF,TGTGCCAGCAGCTTAATGCTAGCGGGGGGGAGCAATGAGCAGTTCTTC
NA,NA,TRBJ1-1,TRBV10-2,CASRLAAAQSNTEAFF,TGTGCCAGCAGGCTCGCTGCGGCACAGTCGAACACTGAAGCTTTCTTT